This record concerns one T cell receptor beta chain sequence. In its sample, this clone was seen a few times. What antigen it recognizes has not been identified. The sample holds no much larger clone one base away, and base qualities are not on file. In the germline V gene (reference sequence), CDR1 corresponds to SGHNT and CDR2 to YYREEE. CDR3 length: 14 amino acids, cysteine to phenylalanine. Just CDR3 DNA is preserved here, 42 bases in frame from base 1. Clipping removes 4 bases from V and 2 bases from J, with 5 as the unmatched junction base count. The collaborating institutions used their own protocols to collect whole blood in K2EDTA tubes. For TCRbeta analysis, collaborators shipped samples as frozen whole blood, isolated PBMCs, or DNA extracted from either of those sample types. The data were obtained in a study of blood T cell repertoires in COVID-19 (TCRdb year 2020). Concerning the study at large: Collaborator samples came from the United States, Italy and Spain and covered acute and convalescent phases of COVID-19. A de-identified subject ID, COVID-19 status, age in years and sex were almost always included in the sample metadata. The samples were drawn from two sources: the first 160 participants of the ongoing ImmuneRACE study, and 1,000 to 1,500 subjects contributed by 6 global collaborators. HLA class I and class II types, where available, came from metadata supplied by the sample provider rather than from assay-based typing. The dataset comprised deeply sampled blood TCRbeta repertoires from subjects exposed to, actively infected with, or recovered from COVID-19. The prospective study material was composed of cDNA or gDNA derived from T cells, B-cell-depleted T cells, or PBMCs. The repertoires were released in a freely available public database intended as a resource for research on the immune response to SARS-CoV-2. What the study reported, not specific to this receptor: The quantity of clinical and demographic metadata differed by source and by participant and was supplied without curation.

TCRbeta CDR3 regions were amplified from genomic DNA by means of the immunoSEQ Assay, a bias-controlled multiplex PCR. As for the original processing: Nucleated cell counts per sample were estimated from amplification of reference gene primers within the assay. To quantify the absolute abundance of each unique TCRbeta CDR3 rearrangement, sequence reads were collapsed and filtered. For each sample, productive Simpson clonality was calculated as the square root of Simpson's diversity index over productive rearrangements. What TCRdb holds here is the immuneACCESS table cut down to in-frame rearrangements. Part of the clones is not present; checked against another copy, under half of the missing clones reflect an unresolved V gene, and the others are unexplained. V and J calls and clone size follow that table, whereas D and trimming were derived from the DNA. The table for this sample lists tens of thousands of clones; 88% of them were counted only once. 6.4% of the sample is held by the ten biggest clonotypes.

The specimen sequenced was peripheral blood. The chain uses TRBV5-4 and TRBJ1-1; 7 bases in the junction line up with TRBD1. This receptor was obtained from a woman in her 70s with acute or convalescent COVID-19. CDR3 protein: CASSRDRANTEAFF. The nucleotide sequence is given as TGTGCCAGCAGCCGGGACAGAGCAAACACTGAAGCTTTCTTT.